One sample yielded the 19 T cell receptor beta chains listed below, sequenced in a study of T cell responses to AZD1222 COVID-19 vaccine. Profiling relied on immunoSEQ multiplex PCR, and the TCRdb table lists in-frame clones only, not all of them. The sample records 130,000 to 150,000 clones, over 75% being singletons. The specimen was peripheral blood, collected on day 0 of AZD1222 vaccination. The receptors here all came from an adult in good health.

The CDR3 sequence is CASRRGGEKYLMNTEAFF. In DNA form, the CDR3 reads TGTGCCAGCAGAAGAGGGGGCGAAAAATACCTCATGAACACTGAAGCTTTCTTT. The chain employs TRBV5-5 and TRBJ1-1; 7 nucleotides align to TRBD1. The V gene end was trimmed by 5 bases and the J gene end by 0 bases; junction bases not matched to a gene: 16. Germline-derived CDR1 and CDR2 are SGHKS and YYEKEE (reference sequence). This CDR3 is built from 18 residues.

This clone was seen once. This chain connects TRBV30 to TRBJ1-6; TRBD1 might be the D (5 bases). Germline V CDR1 and CDR2: GTSNPN, SVGIG (reference sequence). The CDR3 is made up of 14 amino acids. Trimming left V 3 bases short and J 10 bases short, with 16 bases between. The CDR3 nucleotides read TGTGCCTGGAGAGGCCCAGGGATTAACTCACCCCTCCACTTT. Protein sequence: CAWRGPGINSPLHF.

The chain joins TRBV15 to TRBJ2-3; 11 bases are a match to TRBD2. Germline V gene data show CDR1 as LNHNV and CDR2 as YYDKDF (reference sequence). This CDR3 comprises 15 residues. V dropped 5 bases and J dropped 2; count of bases not matched to a gene: 3. CDR3 sequence (DNA): TGTGCCACCAGCTCGGGACTAGCGGCCACAGATACGCAGTATTTT. Its translation: CATSSGLAATDTQYF.

The V and J genes are TRBV6-5 and TRBJ1-6; TRBD1 matches 10 bases. Per germline, CDR1 MNHEY and CDR2 SVGAGI. The CDR3 contains 15 residues. J gave up 9 bases and V 5 bases, and 7 bases lay outside the gene matches. The CDR3 nucleotides read TGTGCCAGCAGTCCCCCGGGACAGGGGACTTCACCCCTCCACTTT. Amino acid sequence: CASSPPGQGTSPLHF.

The chain uses TRBV6-5 and TRBJ1-5; no reliable D call. CDR1 is MNHEY and CDR2 is SVGAGI in the germline V gene. V lost 10 bases to trimming and J lost 7 bases, with 17 bases between them. This CDR3 region has 13 residues. DNA for the CDR3: TGTGCCACTGAGTGGGGATTGGGGCAGCCCCAGCATTTT. Translating gives CATEWGLGQPQHF.

The genes are TRBV4-2 and TRBJ2-1; perhaps TRBD2 as D (6 bases). Germline V CDR1 and CDR2: LGHNA, YNFKEQ. This CDR3 contains 18 residues. Trimming left V 1 base short and J 2 bases short, with 18 bases between. CDR3 coding DNA: TGTGCCAGCAGCCAAGGCCTACCATCCGGGAGAACCTACAATGAGCAGTTCTTC. It specifies CASSQGLPSGRTYNEQFF.

The gene calls are TRBV7-2 and TRBJ2-3; 8 nucleotides align to TRBD2. Trimming took 0 bases from V and 1 from J; bases not matched to a gene: 0. The germline CDR1 and CDR2 sequences are SGHTA and FQGNSA. This CDR3 is 15 amino acids long. In DNA, the CDR3 is TGTGCCAGCAGCTTAGCACTAGCGGGCACAGATACGCAGTATTTT. Translation gives CASSLALAGTDTQYF.

As for this clone: Other DNA sequences within the sample encode an identical CDR3. V is TRBV15 and J is TRBJ1-5, with D uncertain. Germline values: CDR1 LNHNV, CDR2 YYDKDF (reference sequence). The CDR3 runs to 12 residues. V was cut by 5 bases and J by 4 bases, with 6 bases left in between. CDR3 protein: CATSLSNQPQHF. CDR3 DNA: TGTGCCACCAGCTTATCGAATCAGCCCCAGCATTTT.

This rearrangement joins TRBV5-4 to TRBJ1-2, with D maybe TRBD1 (5 bases). The CDR3 runs 13 residues. V was trimmed by 5 bases and J by 4 bases, leaving 12 bases between them. CDR1 is SGHNT, CDR2 YYREEE, per germline (reference sequence). CDR3: CASRTGGSYGYTF. The DNA for the CDR3 is TGTGCCAGCAGAACGGGGGGGTCCTATGGCTACACCTTC.

This clone has more than one count but fewer than ten. The DNA of the CDR3 is TGTGCCAGCACCAAAACAGGGGGCACTGAAGCTTTCTTT. Protein: CASTKTGGTEAFF. The chain links TRBV6-5 to TRBJ1-1, with 8 nucleotides matching TRBD1. This CDR3 contains 13 residues. The V gene end was trimmed by 7 bases and the J gene end by 4 bases; junction bases not matched to a gene: 5. CDR1 is MNHEY, CDR2 SVGAGI, per germline.

The chain is built from TRBV29-1 and TRBJ1-1; D remains ambiguous. The CDR3 sequence is 14 residues long. V was shortened by 7 bases and J by 1 base, with 16 bases between the two germline ends. The germline V gene encodes CDR1 SQVTM and CDR2 ANQGSEA. CDR3 amino acids: CSGLSHRTNTEAFF. CDR3 nucleotides: TGCAGCGGGCTGTCACACCGAACGAACACTGAAGCTTTCTTT.

The J gene is TRBJ1-2, the V gene TRBV6-5; 12 nucleotides agree with TRBD1. This CDR3 spans 16 amino acids. V was clipped by 0 bases and J by 7 bases; unmatched bases: 6. CDR1 and CDR2 from the germline V gene are MNHEY and SVGAGI. CDR3 DNA sequence: TGTGCCAGCAGTTACTCGGGGGGACAGGGGGCGAGTGGCTACACCTTC. Translated, it gives CASSYSGGQGASGYTF.

Here the CDR3 reads CASSRWTNTDTQYF. CDR3 DNA: TGTGCCAGCAGTCGATGGACTAACACAGATACGCAGTATTTT. The rearrangement joins TRBV6-6 to TRBJ2-3; possible D gene TRBD2, 6 bases. Germline V gene lookup returns CDR1 MNHNY and CDR2 SVGAGI (reference sequence). The CDR3 sequence is 14 residues long. V shed 5 bases and J shed 2 bases, with 11 bases lying between them.

This chain links TRBV7-9 with TRBJ1-2; D not resolved. Deletions cut 8 bases from V and 8 bases from J, with 24 bases between. CDR3 length equals 15 residues. Germline V gene lookup returns CDR1 SEHNR and CDR2 FQNEAQ (reference sequence). CDR3 amino acids: CASRPSLSGREGYTF. The CDR3 nucleotides read TGTGCCAGCCGCCCAAGCTTATCGGGGAGAGAGGGCTACACCTTC.

This chain joins TRBV4-1 and TRBJ1-3; D is uncertain. The CDR3 contains 15 residues. The V end was cut by 0 bases, the J end by 0 bases, with 6 bases between. Germline V CDR1 and CDR2: MGHRA, YSYEKL. CDR3 DNA: TGCGCCAGCAGCCAAGATGAGGGCTCTGGAAACACCATATATTTT. Amino acids: CASSQDEGSGNTIYF.

The V call is TRBV6-5, the J call TRBJ1-5, with D hard to call. The ends were cut back, 4 bases at V and 0 bases at J, with 10 bases in the middle. The CDR3 covers 15 residues. Germline CDR1 reads MNHEY; CDR2 reads SVGAGI. The CDR3 here is CASSSTRGSNQPQHF. The DNA for the CDR3 is TGTGCCAGCAGTTCGACGAGAGGTAGCAATCAGCCCCAGCATTTT.

The chain links TRBV2 to TRBJ1-5, with D uncertain. The CDR3 consists of 17 residues. Germline loops: CDR1 SNHLY, CDR2 FYNNEI. V was cut by 1 base and J by 0 bases, with 13 bases left in between. CDR3 in amino acids: CASSEGLVSDSNQPQHF. The CDR3 bases are TGTGCCAGCAGTGAAGGGTTGGTTTCAGATAGCAATCAGCCCCAGCATTTT.

The rearrangement joins TRBV4-1 to TRBJ1-3; D is unresolved. CDR3 size: 11 residues. Deletions cut 0 bases from V and 10 bases from J, with 4 bases between. Germline CDR1 is MGHRA and CDR2 is YSYEKL. CDR3 sequence: CASSQDRTIYF. The DNA of the CDR3 is TGCGCCAGCAGCCAAGATCGAACCATATATTTT.

This clone has more than one count but fewer than ten. The CDR3 region has the DNA TGTGCCAGCAGCGTAGCGGGAAGCACCGGGGAGCTGTTTTTT. This gives the protein CASSVAGSTGELFF. The chain has TRBV3-1 (or the pseudogene TRBV3-2) and TRBJ2-2, with 8 bases fitting TRBD2. Germline lookup yields CDR1 LGHDT and CDR2 YNNKEL (reference sequence). The CDR3 sequence is 14 residues long. Germline trimming cut 5 bases from V and 4 bases from J; bases unmatched to any gene: 3.